The 22 T cell receptor beta chains given below trace back to one sample, sequenced in a study of T cell responses to AZD1222 COVID-19 vaccine. Method: immunoSEQ multiplex PCR; TCRdb's copy keeps in-frame clones and lacks some. This sample has 110,000 to 150,000 clones; 89% occur once, and the top ten carry around 5%. Sequenced here: peripheral blood, sampled on day 0 of AZD1222 vaccination. The receptors shown here come from an adult in good health.

The CDR3 DNA follows: TGTGCCAGCACCTGGAGCTCCTACGAGCAGTACTTC. It encodes CASTWSSYEQYF. J is TRBJ2-7 and V is TRBV28; D ambiguous. Germline CDR1 is MDHEN and CDR2 is SYDVKM. V was clipped by 7 bases and J by 0 bases, with 7 bases between them. This CDR3 has 12 residues.

V is TRBV5-6 and J is TRBJ2-6; TRBD1 aligns across 8 bases. The germline V gene encodes CDR1 SGHDT and CDR2 YYEEEE. The CDR3 has 19 amino acids. V lost 4 bases to trimming and J lost 2 bases; unmatched junction nucleotides: 14. Here the CDR3 DNA reads TGTGCCAGCAGCGAGAGTTGGACAGGGCTAAAGGCTGGGGCCAACGTCCTGACTTTC. Translation: CASSESWTGLKAGANVLTF.

The rearrangement links TRBV7-9 to TRBJ1-6; D gene unclear. The CDR3 runs 12 residues. The ends were cut back, 3 bases at V and 13 bases at J, with 10 bases in the middle. Germline CDR1 is SEHNR and CDR2 is FQNEAQ (reference sequence). The CDR3 protein is CASSLRGYPLHF. The CDR3 nucleotides read TGTGCCAGCAGCTTGCGGGGATACCCCCTCCACTTT. Filled out from reference TRBV7-9 and TRBJ1-6, the complete variable domain reads DTGVSQNPRHKITKRGQNVTFRCDPISEHNRLYWYRQTLGQGPEFLTYFQNEAQLEKSRLLSDRFSAERPKGSFSTLEIQRTEQGDSAMYLCASSLRGYPLHFGNGTRLTVT.

The chain links TRBV30 to TRBJ1-6; 7 bases line up with TRBD1. The CDR3 runs 18 residues. From germline, CDR1 is GTSNPN and CDR2 SVGIG (reference sequence). With 4 bases clipped from V and 0 bases from J, the junction kept 12 bases outside the gene matches. The CDR3 nucleotides read TGTGCCTGGACTCGAACCTTCAGGGGGTACTCCTATAATTCACCCCTCCACTTT. This codes for CAWTRTFRGYSYNSPLHF.

The chain has TRBV21-1 and TRBJ1-2; the listed D gene, TRBD1, was not tested against the DNA. TRBV21-1 is labeled a pseudogene. CDR3 length equals 15 residues. The CDR3 DNA is TGTGCCAGCAGCAAAGGACAGGTTGCTAACTATGGCTACACCTTC. Translated, it gives CASSKGQVANYGYTF.

V and J are TRBV19 and TRBJ2-5; TRBD1 is a possible D gene (6 bases). The CDR3 contains 14 residues. Trimming pared 6 bases from V and 6 bases from J, leaving 17 bases between. Germline V lookup: CDR1 LNHDA, CDR2 SQIVND (reference sequence). The CDR3 sequence is CASSTTGQKKTQYF. Here the CDR3 DNA reads TGTGCCAGTAGCACTACTGGACAGAAGAAGACCCAGTACTTC.

The rearrangement links TRBV27 to TRBJ2-1; 12 bases fit TRBD2. Losses at the gene ends were 7 bases for V and 6 bases for J; bases not matched to a gene: 10. The germline V gene has CDR1 MNHEY and CDR2 SMNVEV (reference sequence). The CDR3 runs to 16 residues. For the CDR3, the DNA is TGTGCCAGCAACGACTACAAGACTAGCGGGAGCAATGAGCAGTTCTTC. Protein sequence: CASNDYKTSGSNEQFF.

The V gene is TRBV12-3 or TRBV12-4, the J gene TRBJ2-3, with D hard to call. This CDR3 is 12 amino acids long. The V end lost 8 bases, the J end lost 6 bases, and 12 bases lay between the germline ends. The CDR3 is CASSLSRDTQYF. The CDR3 DNA reads as TGTGCCAGCTCACTCTCCCGGGATACGCAGTATTTT.

CDR3 nucleotides: TGTGCCAGCAGCTCAACAGGGAGCACTGAAGCTTTCTTT. This codes for CASSSTGSTEAFF. The chain combines TRBV7-8 with TRBJ1-1; D is perhaps TRBD1 (6 bases). The CDR3 has 13 residues. Looked up from germline, CDR1 is SGHVS and CDR2 is FQNEAQ. The V end lost 4 bases, the J end lost 4 bases, and 10 bases lay between the germline ends.

The rearrangement links TRBV29-1 to TRBJ2-7, with D hard to call. The germline CDR1 and CDR2 sequences are SQVTM and ANQGSEA. V gave up 6 bases and J gave up 2 bases, with 8 bases separating them. This CDR3 comprises 11 residues. CDR3 bases: TGCAGCGTCGCCGTACCCTACGAGCAGTACTTC. Amino acids: CSVAVPYEQYF.

This sequence joins TRBV15 and TRBJ1-5; D unclear. Germline assignment: CDR1 LNHNV and CDR2 YYDKDF (reference sequence). CDR3 length: 13 residues. V shed 3 bases and J shed 4 bases, with 7 bases lying between them. CDR3 protein: CATSSGLNQPQHF. CDR3 nucleotides: TGTGCCACCAGCAGTGGCTTGAATCAGCCCCAGCATTTT.

The chain links TRBV10-3 to TRBJ1-1; D gene ambiguous. The V gene's germline CDR1 is ENHRY and CDR2 SYGVKD. V was cut by 9 bases and J by 2 bases, with 10 bases left in between. The CDR3 contains 12 residues. The CDR3 sequence: CAISTDNTEAFF. CDR3 nucleotides: TGTGCCATTTCGACGGACAACACTGAAGCTTTCTTT.

This chain connects TRBV12-3 or TRBV12-4 to TRBJ2-7, with 8 bases aligning to TRBD2. The CDR3 length is 12 residues. After removal of 5 bases from V and 3 bases from J, the junction contained 0 bases not matched to a gene. In DNA form, the CDR3 reads TGTGCCAGCAGTAGCGGGAGCTACGAGCAGTACTTC. Its protein product is CASSSGSYEQYF.

V is TRBV7-9 and J is TRBJ1-3, with D maybe TRBD1 (5 bases). Germline V gene lookup returns CDR1 SEHNR and CDR2 FQNEAQ (reference sequence). V shed 6 bases and J shed 0 bases, with 12 bases lying between them. The length of the CDR3 is 15 residues. DNA for the CDR3: TGTGCCAGCAGTCCACCAGGGCCCTCTGGAAACACCATATATTTT. Amino acid sequence: CASSPPGPSGNTIYF.

The V gene is TRBV11-1, the J gene TRBJ1-1, with unresolved D. This CDR3 is built from 12 residues. Germline loops: CDR1 SGHAT, CDR2 FQDESV (reference sequence). V was cut by 4 bases and J by 7 bases, with 10 bases left in between. CDR3 sequence (DNA): TGTGCCAGCAGCTCCACGGCTGGTGAAGCTTTCTTT. Amino acids: CASSSTAGEAFF.

The chain is built from TRBV18 and TRBJ1-1; D gene unclear. V was clipped by 3 bases and J by 1 base, with 12 bases between them. This CDR3 spans 15 amino acids. Germline V CDR1 and CDR2: KGHSH, LQKENI. In DNA, the CDR3 is TGTGCCAGCTCACCGGTTGGGCAACCGAACACTGAAGCTTTCTTT. Amino acids: CASSPVGQPNTEAFF.

The chain recombines TRBV10-3 with TRBJ2-1; TRBD2 matches 11 bases. This CDR3 contains 14 residues. Unmatched junction bases numbered 3, after V lost 4 bases and J lost 7 bases. CDR1 is ENHRY, CDR2 SYGVKD, per germline. The CDR3 is CAISVAGGMNEQFF. The CDR3, as DNA: TGTGCCATCAGTGTAGCGGGAGGGATGAATGAGCAGTTCTTC.

This clone was detected only a few times. The rearrangement uses TRBV6-2 or TRBV6-3 and TRBJ2-3; 9 bases are a match to TRBD1. The V and J ends lost 4 bases and 0 bases, in that order; junction bases with no gene match: 8. The CDR3 is 17 residues long. Germline assignment: CDR1 MNHEY and CDR2 SVGEGT. The CDR3 DNA reads TGTGCCAGCAGTTGGACTCCGGGGACAGGGAGCACAGATACGCAGTATTTT. Translation: CASSWTPGTGSTDTQYF.

The chain uses TRBV5-1 and TRBJ2-3, with D perhaps matching TRBD2 (5 bases). V was clipped by 2 bases and J by 3 bases, with 10 bases between them. In germline, CDR1 is SGHRS, CDR2 YFSETQ. CDR3 length: 14 amino acids. CDR3 sequence: CASSFRTLTDTQYF. Written as DNA, the CDR3 is TGCGCCAGCAGCTTTCGGACTTTGACAGATACGCAGTATTTT.

The chain has TRBV19 and TRBJ1-1; TRBD1 might be the D (5 bases). The CDR3 covers 13 residues. Per germline, CDR1 LNHDA and CDR2 SQIVND (reference sequence). V lost 5 bases and J lost 10, with 17 bases in between. The CDR3 coding sequence is TGTGCCAGTAGTCCGGACGCGGGACGCGGAGCTTTCTTT. Translated: CASSPDAGRGAFF.

The chain joins TRBV5-4 to TRBJ1-3, with D unresolved. The CDR3 has 14 amino acids. CDR1 is SGHNT, CDR2 YYREEE, per germline (reference sequence). Trimming pared 0 bases from V and 0 bases from J, leaving 4 bases between. DNA for the CDR3: TGTGCCAGCAGCTTGGAGCCCTCTGGAAACACCATATATTTT. This codes for CASSLEPSGNTIYF.

The chain links TRBV6-5 to TRBJ2-6, with 7 bases aligning to TRBD2. Per germline, CDR1 MNHEY and CDR2 SVGAGI. Germline trimming cut 6 bases from V and 2 bases from J; bases unmatched to any gene: 4. This CDR3 spans 15 amino acids. CDR3 in DNA: TGTGCCAGCAGGGGGAGCGGGACTGGGGCCAACGTCCTGACTTTC. This codes for CASRGSGTGANVLTF.